This TCR beta chain emerged from a study of T cell responses to AZD1222 COVID-19 vaccine. Study findings and constraints: Increases in Spike-specific TCR breadth and depth were seen after two AZD1222 doses. Unmutated variant regions are reportedly targeted by nearly half of spike-specific TCRs. Clonal diversity was possibly underestimated; the donors were predominantly white British and more often female.

The CDR3 is 16 amino acids. Looked up from germline, CDR1 is SGHVS and CDR2 is FQNEAQ. Trimming removed 5 bases from V and 2 bases from J; junction bases left unmatched: 7. Method: immunoSEQ multiplex PCR; TCRdb's copy keeps in-frame clones and lacks some. The sample shows some 170,000 clones, about 87% of them seen only once. On this clone: Its antigen is currently unknown.

The source is an adult who received the MenACWY meningococcal vaccine as a control. The chain links TRBV7-8 to TRBJ2-1, with TRBD2 matching over 9 bases. The sequenced sample was peripheral blood, obtained 28 days after the second dose of the MenACWY control vaccine. CDR3: CASSRWREGPYNEQFF. The CDR3, as DNA: TGTGCCAGCAGCCGATGGCGGGAGGGCCCCTACAATGAGCAGTTCTTC.